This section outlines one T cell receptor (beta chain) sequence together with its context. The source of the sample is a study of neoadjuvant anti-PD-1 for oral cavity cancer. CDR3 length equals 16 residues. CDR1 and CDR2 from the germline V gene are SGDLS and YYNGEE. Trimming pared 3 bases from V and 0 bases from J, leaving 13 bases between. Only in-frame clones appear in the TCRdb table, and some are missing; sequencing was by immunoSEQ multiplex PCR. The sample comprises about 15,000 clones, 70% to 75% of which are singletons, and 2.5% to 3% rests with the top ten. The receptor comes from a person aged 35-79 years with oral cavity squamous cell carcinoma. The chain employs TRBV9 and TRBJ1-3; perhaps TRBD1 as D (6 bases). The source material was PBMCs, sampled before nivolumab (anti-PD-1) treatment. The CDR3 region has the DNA TGTGCCAGCAGCGCCAGAGGGGACATCTCTGGAAACACCATATATTTT. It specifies CASSARGDISGNTIYF. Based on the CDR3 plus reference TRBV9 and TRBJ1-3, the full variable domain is DSGVTQTPKHLITATGQRVTLRCSPRSGDLSVYWYQQSLDQGLQFLIQYYNGEERAKGNILERFSAQQFPDLHSELNLSSLELGDSALYFCASSARGDISGNTIYFGEGSWLTVV.